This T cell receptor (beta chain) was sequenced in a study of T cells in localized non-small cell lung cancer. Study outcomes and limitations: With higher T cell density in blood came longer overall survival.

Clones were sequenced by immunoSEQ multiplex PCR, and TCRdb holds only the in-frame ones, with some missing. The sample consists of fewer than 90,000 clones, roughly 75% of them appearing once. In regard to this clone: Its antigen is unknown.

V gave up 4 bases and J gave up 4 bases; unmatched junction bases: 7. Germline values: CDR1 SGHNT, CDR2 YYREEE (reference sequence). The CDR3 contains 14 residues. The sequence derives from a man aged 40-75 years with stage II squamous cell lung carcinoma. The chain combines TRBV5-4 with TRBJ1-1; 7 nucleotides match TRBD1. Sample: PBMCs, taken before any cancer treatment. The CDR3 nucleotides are TGTGCCAGCAGCATACAGGGGCCCGTCACTGAAGCTTTCTTT. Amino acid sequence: CASSIQGPVTEAFF.